This T cell receptor (beta chain) stems from a study of CD4 T cells in relation to SARS-CoV-2 and coronaviruses. Study at large: PBMCs were cultured with antigen for nine to ten days before TCR beta sequencing. Negative control cultures got HIV-1 Nef peptides or no peptide.

A few counts support this clone. What it binds is not known. The unexposed donors gave CD4+ T cells in about 2011-2018, prior to COVID-19. After approximately 10 days of culture, CD4+ T cells were isolated. Testing used SARS-CoV-2 S/N and four cold-coronavirus spikes on unexposed-donor CD4+ T cells, cells permitting. Losses at the gene ends were 6 bases for V and 1 base for J; bases not matched to a gene: 6. Germline V CDR1 and CDR2: SGHTA, FQGNSA. The CDR3 has 14 residues. Assay: immunoSEQ multiplex PCR; the TCRdb copy retains only in-frame clones and omits some. The sample contains approximately 27,000 clones, roughly 70% of which appear only once.

This TCR was recovered from a human donor in good health. Sequenced input: CD4+ T cells from PBMCs, cultured in vitro. The chain combines TRBV7-2 with TRBJ2-7; 7 nucleotides line up with TRBD2. The CDR3: CASRTLAASYEQYF. In nucleotides, the CDR3 is TGTGCCAGCAGAACCCTAGCGGCTTCCTACGAGCAGTACTTC. The full variable domain, with the rest looked up from reference TRBV7-2 and TRBJ2-7, is GAGVSQSPSNKVTEKGKDVELRCDPISGHTALYWYRQSLGQGLEFLIYFQGNSAPDKSGLPSDRFSAERTGGSVSTLTIQRTQQEDSAVYLCASRTLAASYEQYFGPGTRLTVT.